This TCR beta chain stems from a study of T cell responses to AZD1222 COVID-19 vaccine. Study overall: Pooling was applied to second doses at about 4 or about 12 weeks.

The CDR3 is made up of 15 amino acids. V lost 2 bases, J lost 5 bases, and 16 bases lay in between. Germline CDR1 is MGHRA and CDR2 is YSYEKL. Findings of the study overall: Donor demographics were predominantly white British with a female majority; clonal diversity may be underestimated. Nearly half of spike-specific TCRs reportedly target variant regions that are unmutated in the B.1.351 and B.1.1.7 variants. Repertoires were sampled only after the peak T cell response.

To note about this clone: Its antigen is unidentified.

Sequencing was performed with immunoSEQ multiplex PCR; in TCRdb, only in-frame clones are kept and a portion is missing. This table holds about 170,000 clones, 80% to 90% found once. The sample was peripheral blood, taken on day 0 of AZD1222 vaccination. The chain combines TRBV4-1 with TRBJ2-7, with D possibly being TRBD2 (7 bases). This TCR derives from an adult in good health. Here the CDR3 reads CASSQRGGLTNEQYF. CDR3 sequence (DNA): TGCGCCAGCAGCCAAAGGGGGGGCCTTACGAACGAGCAGTACTTC.